This T cell receptor beta chain stems from a study of blood T cell repertoires in COVID-19 (TCRdb year 2020). Notes on the research overall: Collaborator samples came from the United States, Italy and Spain and covered acute and convalescent phases of COVID-19. The prospective study material was composed of cDNA or gDNA derived from T cells, B-cell-depleted T cells, or PBMCs. The dataset comprised deeply sampled blood TCRbeta repertoires from subjects exposed to, actively infected with, or recovered from COVID-19. A freely available public database, intended as a resource for researchers studying the immune response to SARS-CoV-2, is where the repertoires were released. The samples were drawn from two sources: the first 160 participants of the ongoing ImmuneRACE study, and some 1,300 subjects contributed by 6 global collaborators. Nearly every sample came with metadata listing a de-identified subject ID, COVID-19 status, age in years and sex. Where HLA class I and class II types were available, the types were taken from metadata supplied by the sample provider, not from assay-based typing. Overall study results and their limits: Clinical and demographic metadata were provided uncurated, with the amount varying by source and participant.

The immunoSEQ Assay, a bias-controlled multiplex PCR, was used to amplify TCRbeta CDR3 regions from genomic DNA. Turning to the authors' computational methods: The number of nucleated cells in each sample was estimated by amplification of reference gene primers within the assay. To quantify the absolute abundance of each unique TCRbeta CDR3 rearrangement, sequence reads were collapsed and filtered. Productive Simpson clonality was computed per sample as the square root of Simpson's diversity index over productive rearrangements. In its TCRdb copy, this immuneACCESS table keeps in-frame sequences only and misses some clones. Where compared with another copy, unresolved V genes explain less than half of these, and the others have no known cause. V and J calls and clone size are given by that table; D and trimming were obtained from the DNA. The sample profile shows more than 300,000 clones; roughly nine tenths of them were found once. The ten largest clones take up 5% to 7% of the sample.

About this clone: The antigen this receptor binds is unknown. No much larger clonotype is one base removed from it; base qualities were not supplied.

Samples from volunteer blood donors who had recovered from COVID-19 were contributed by a second Seattle source. Collaborating institutions collected whole blood in K2EDTA tubes following their own protocols. Collaborator samples were shipped for TCRbeta analysis as frozen whole blood, isolated PBMCs, or DNA extracted from either sample type. V is pruned by 2 bases and J by 5 bases, leaving 15 bases of the junction without a gene match. Reading from cysteine to phenylalanine, the CDR3 counts 19 amino acids. Left in the record is the CDR3 DNA by itself, 57 bases read in frame from the first base. Looking up the germline V gene yields CDR1 SGHVS and CDR2 FQNEAQ.

The chain is assembled from TRBV7-8 and TRBJ1-6, and 7 junctional nucleotides match TRBD1. Sequencing used peripheral blood. This TCR was recovered from a man aged 18 to 30 who had recovered from COVID-19. The CDR3 loop reads CASSLSFTGVKLDNSPLHF. The sequenced DNA is TGTGCCAGCAGCTTATCTTTTACAGGGGTTAAGTTGGATAATTCACCCCTCCACTTT.